The T cell receptor (beta chain) described here comes from a study of vaccination and CD4 T cells after COVID-19. In the case of this clonotype: Its antigen is unknown.

Treatment of the sample: approximately 9-day PBMC culture with coronavirus spike peptide pools or control peptides (ViraFEST assay). Expansion of antigen-specific T cells with peptide pools by ViraFEST preceded sequencing of TCRs. Healthy vaccinees, negative for nucleocapsid antibodies before and after vaccination, had no earlier SARS-CoV-2 infection. Peptide pools at approximately 10 ug/ml, together with 10 IU/ml IL-2, were added to cultures of approximately 1.9 million PBMCs per well. Germline CDR1 SNHLY, CDR2 FYNNEI. The CDR3 sequence is 15 residues long. Trimming removed 6 bases at V and 3 bases at J, with 17 bases between. The study sequenced cultured CD4+ T cell DNA using the Oncomine TCR Beta short-read assay. From the PCR reads, TCRdb called clonotypes with MiXCR, one entry per CDR3 protein. The sample has about 18,000 distinct CDR3 sequences, approximately 78% seen once.

The specimen comprised CD4+ T cells from blood, cultured in vitro, sampled after SARS-CoV-2 vaccination. The origin of this receptor is a human donor who received a COVID-19 vaccine. The rearrangement joins TRBV2 to TRBJ2-5, with TRBD1 as a possible D gene (6 bases). This chain's CDR3 is CASSDVRDMEETQYF. CDR3 nucleotides: TGTGCCAGCAGCGACGTCCGGGACATGGAAGAGACCCAGTACTTC.